This T cell receptor (beta chain) derives from a study of OX40 agonist ivuxolimab in advanced cancers. Study details: Intravenous ivuxolimab was administered to patients every 2 weeks at 0.01 to 10 mg/kg. Melanoma, hepatocellular carcinoma, head and neck or renal cell cancer occurred in dose-escalation patients.

The data were produced by immunoSEQ multiplex PCR, yet TCRdb's version contains in-frame clones alone and is incomplete. Of about 18,000 clones listed, approximately 84% are singletons. Germline V gene data show CDR1 as LGHNA and CDR2 as YSLEER. The V and J ends lost 3 bases and 8 bases, in that order; junction bases with no gene match: 7. This CDR3 spans 14 amino acids. Study findings and constraints: Expanded clones were, on average, more numerous in CD8+ T cells than in CD4+.

About this clone: No antigen is known for it.

This clonotype was sampled from an adult with an advanced solid tumor such as melanoma, head and neck, liver or kidney cancer. This material consisted of CD4+ or CD8+ T cells sorted from blood, taken in a trial of the OX40 agonist ivuxolimab. The chain has TRBV4-3 and TRBJ2-1, with 7 bases aligning to TRBD1. The CDR3 coding sequence is TGCGCCAGCAGCCACAGAGACAGGGTCCATGAGCAGTTCTTC. Protein sequence: CASSHRDRVHEQFF.